Reported below is one T cell receptor (beta chain). The target antigen is unknown. Here immunoSEQ multiplex PCR was the method, and the copy in TCRdb shows in-frame clones only, minus some. Here the sample spans 12,000 or so clones, approximately 78% being singletons. This sample stems from a study of CD4 T cells in relation to SARS-CoV-2 and coronaviruses. The CDR3 extends over 17 amino acids. Between the trimmed V and J ends, which lost 3 bases and 0 bases, there was a span of 15 bases. Germline CDR1 is WNHNN and CDR2 is SYGVQD (reference sequence). Unexposed donor CD4+ T cells date from about 2011-2019, before the COVID-19 pandemic. Isolation of CD4+ T cells took place after about eleven days in culture. Testing used SARS-CoV-2 S/N and four cold-coronavirus spikes on unexposed-donor CD4+ T cells, cells permitting.

The sequencing sample was made of CD4+ T cells from PBMCs, cultured in vitro. This receptor was obtained from a human donor in good health. The chain uses TRBV10-1 and TRBJ2-1, with D maybe TRBD2 (6 bases). The CDR3 sequence: CASSDGGRGVSYNEQFF. In DNA, the CDR3 is TGCGCCAGCAGTGACGGCGGGCGGGGTGTCTCCTACAATGAGCAGTTCTTC.